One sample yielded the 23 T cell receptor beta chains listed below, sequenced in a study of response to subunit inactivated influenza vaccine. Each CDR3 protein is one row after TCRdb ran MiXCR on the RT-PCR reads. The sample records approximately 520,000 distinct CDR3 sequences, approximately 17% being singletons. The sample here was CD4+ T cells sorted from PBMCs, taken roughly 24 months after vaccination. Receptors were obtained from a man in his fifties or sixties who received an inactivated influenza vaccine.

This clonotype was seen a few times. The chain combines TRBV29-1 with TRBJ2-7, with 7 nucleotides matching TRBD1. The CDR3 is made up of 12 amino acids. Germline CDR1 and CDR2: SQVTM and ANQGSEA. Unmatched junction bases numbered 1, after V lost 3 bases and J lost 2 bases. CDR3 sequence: CSVDTGAYEQYF. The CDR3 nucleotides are TGCAGCGTTGATACAGGGGCCTACGAGCAGTACTTC.

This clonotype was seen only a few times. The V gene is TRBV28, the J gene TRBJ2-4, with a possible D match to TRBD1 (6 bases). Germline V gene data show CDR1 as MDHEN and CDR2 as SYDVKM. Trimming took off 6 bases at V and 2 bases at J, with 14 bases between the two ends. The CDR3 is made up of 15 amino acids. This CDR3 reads CASRGQSPTKNIQYF. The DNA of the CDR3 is TGTGCCAGCAGAGGACAGAGCCCTACCAAAAACATTCAGTACTTC.

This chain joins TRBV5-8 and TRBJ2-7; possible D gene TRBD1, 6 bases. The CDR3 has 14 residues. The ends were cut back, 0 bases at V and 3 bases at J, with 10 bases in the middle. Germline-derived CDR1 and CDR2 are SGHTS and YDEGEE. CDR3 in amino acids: CASSLVGADYEQYF. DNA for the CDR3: TGTGCCAGCAGCTTGGTGGGGGCCGACTACGAGCAGTACTTC.

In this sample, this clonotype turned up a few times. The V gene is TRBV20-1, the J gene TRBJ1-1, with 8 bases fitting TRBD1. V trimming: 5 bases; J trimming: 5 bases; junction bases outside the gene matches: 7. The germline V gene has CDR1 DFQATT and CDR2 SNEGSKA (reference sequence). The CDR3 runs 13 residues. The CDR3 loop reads CSALPTGDTEAFF. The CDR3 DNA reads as TGCAGTGCTCTCCCGACAGGGGATACTGAAGCTTTCTTT.

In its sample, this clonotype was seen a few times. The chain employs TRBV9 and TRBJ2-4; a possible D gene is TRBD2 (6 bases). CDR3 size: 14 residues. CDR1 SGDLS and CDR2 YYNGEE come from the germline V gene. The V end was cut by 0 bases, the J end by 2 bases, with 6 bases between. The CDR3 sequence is CASSVGGTKNIQYF. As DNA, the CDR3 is TGTGCCAGCAGCGTAGGCGGGACCAAAAACATTCAGTACTTC.

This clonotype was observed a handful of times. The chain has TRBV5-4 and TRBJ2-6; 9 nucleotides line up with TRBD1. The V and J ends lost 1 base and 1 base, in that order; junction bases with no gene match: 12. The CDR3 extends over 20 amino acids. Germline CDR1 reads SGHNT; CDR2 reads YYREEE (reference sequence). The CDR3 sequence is CASSLREGTGFFSGANVLTF. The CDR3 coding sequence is TGTGCCAGCAGCTTGAGGGAAGGGACAGGGTTTTTTTCTGGGGCCAACGTCCTGACTTTC. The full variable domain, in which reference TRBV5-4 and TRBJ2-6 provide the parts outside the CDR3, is ETGVTQSPTHLIKTRGQQVTLRCSSQSGHNTVSWYQQALGQGPQFIFQYYREEENGRGNFPPRFSGLQFPNYSSELNVNALELDDSALYLCASSLREGTGFFSGANVLTFGAGSRLTVL.

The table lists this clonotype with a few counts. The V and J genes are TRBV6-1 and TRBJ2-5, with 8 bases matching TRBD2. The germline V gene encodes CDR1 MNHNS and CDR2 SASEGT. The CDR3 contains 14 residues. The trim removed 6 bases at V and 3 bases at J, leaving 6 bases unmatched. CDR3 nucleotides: TGTGCCAGCAGCCAACGGGGGGGTAAAGAGACCCAGTACTTC. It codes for CASSQRGGKETQYF.

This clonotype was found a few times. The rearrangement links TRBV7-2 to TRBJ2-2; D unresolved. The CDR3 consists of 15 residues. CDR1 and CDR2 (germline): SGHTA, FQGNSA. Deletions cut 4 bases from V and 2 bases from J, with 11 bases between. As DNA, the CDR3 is TGTGCCAGCAGCTACCGGACCTTAAACACCGGGGAGCTGTTTTTT. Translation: CASSYRTLNTGELFF.

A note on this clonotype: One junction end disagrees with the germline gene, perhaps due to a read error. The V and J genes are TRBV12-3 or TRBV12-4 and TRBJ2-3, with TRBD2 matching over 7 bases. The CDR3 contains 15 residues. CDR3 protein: CSSSSPSGPTDTQYF. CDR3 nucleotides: TGTTCCAGCAGTTCGCCTAGCGGCCCCACAGATACGCAGTATTTT.

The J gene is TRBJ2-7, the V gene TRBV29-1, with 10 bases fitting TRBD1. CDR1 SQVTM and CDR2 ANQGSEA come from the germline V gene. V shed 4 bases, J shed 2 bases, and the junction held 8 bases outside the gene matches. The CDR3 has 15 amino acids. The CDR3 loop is CSVGAPGQGTYEQYF. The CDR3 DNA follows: TGCAGCGTTGGGGCACCGGGACAGGGGACCTACGAGCAGTACTTC.

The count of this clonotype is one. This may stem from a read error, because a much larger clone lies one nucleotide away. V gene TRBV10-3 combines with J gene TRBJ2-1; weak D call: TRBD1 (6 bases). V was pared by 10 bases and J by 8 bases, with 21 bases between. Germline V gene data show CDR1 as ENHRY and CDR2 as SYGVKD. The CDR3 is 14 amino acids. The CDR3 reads CASQGRGTVDEQFF. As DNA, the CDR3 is TGTGCCAGTCAGGGCAGGGGTACTGTGGATGAGCAGTTCTTC.

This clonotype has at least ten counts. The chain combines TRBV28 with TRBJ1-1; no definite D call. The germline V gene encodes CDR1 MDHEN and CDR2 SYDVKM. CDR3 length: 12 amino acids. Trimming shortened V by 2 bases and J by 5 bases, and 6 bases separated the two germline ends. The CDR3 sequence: CASSLHETEAFF. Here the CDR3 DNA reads TGTGCCAGCAGTTTACACGAAACTGAAGCTTTCTTT.

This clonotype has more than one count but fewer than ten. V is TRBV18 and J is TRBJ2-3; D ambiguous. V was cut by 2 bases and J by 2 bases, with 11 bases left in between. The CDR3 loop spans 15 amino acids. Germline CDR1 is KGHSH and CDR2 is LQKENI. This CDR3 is CASSPAGEFTDTQYF. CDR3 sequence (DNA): TGTGCCAGCTCACCAGCCGGTGAGTTCACAGATACGCAGTATTTT.

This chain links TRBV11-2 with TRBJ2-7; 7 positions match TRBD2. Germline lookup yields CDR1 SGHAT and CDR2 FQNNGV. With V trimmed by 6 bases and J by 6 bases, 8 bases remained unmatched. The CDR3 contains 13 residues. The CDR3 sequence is CASRIAGAGEQYF. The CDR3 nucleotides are TGTGCCAGCAGGATTGCGGGAGCCGGCGAGCAGTACTTC.

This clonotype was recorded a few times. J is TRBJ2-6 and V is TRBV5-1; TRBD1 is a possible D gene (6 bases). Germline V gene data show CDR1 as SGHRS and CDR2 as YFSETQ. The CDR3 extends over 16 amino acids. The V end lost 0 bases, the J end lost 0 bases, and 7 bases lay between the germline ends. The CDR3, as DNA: TGCGCCAGCAGCTTGGACAGGGTCTCTGGGGCCAACGTCCTGACTTTC. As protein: CASSLDRVSGANVLTF.

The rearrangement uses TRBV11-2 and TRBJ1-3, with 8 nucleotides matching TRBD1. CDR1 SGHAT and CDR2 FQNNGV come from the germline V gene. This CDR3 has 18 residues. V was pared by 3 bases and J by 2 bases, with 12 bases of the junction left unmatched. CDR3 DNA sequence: TGTGCCAGCAGCTTGAGGACAGGGATAGGTCGTACTGGAAACACCATATATTTT. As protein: CASSLRTGIGRTGNTIYF.

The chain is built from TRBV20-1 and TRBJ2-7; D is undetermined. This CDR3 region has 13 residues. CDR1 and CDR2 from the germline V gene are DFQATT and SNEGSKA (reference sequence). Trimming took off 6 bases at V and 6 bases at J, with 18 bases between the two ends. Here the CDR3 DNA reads TGCAGTGCCAGCAGAGACATACTGGGCGAGCAGTACTTC. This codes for CSASRDILGEQYF.

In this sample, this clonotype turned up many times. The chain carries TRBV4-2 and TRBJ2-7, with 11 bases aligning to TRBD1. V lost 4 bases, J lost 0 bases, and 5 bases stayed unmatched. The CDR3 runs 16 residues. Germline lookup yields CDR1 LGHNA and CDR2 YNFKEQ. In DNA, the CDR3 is TGTGCCAGCAGCCCCGAAGGACAGGGGGCCTCCTACGAGCAGTACTTC. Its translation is CASSPEGQGASYEQYF.

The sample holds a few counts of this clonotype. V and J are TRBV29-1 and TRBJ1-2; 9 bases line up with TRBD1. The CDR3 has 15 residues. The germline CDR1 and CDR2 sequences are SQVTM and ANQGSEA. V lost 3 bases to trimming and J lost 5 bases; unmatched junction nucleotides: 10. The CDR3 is CSVDGPGTGIYGYTF. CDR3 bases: TGCAGCGTTGACGGGCCCGGGACAGGGATTTATGGCTACACCTTC.

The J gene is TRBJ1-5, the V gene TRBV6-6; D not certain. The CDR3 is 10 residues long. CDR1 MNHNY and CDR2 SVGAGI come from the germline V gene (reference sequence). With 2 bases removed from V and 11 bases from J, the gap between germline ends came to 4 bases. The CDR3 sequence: CASSYISQHF. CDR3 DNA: TGTGCCAGCAGTTACATTTCCCAGCATTTT.

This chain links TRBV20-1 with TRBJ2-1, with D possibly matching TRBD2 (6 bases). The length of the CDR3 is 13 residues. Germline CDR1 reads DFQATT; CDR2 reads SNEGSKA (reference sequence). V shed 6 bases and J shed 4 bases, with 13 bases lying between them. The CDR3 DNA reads TGCAGTGCCCCCAGACTAGTTTACAATGAGCAGTTCTTC. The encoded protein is CSAPRLVYNEQFF.

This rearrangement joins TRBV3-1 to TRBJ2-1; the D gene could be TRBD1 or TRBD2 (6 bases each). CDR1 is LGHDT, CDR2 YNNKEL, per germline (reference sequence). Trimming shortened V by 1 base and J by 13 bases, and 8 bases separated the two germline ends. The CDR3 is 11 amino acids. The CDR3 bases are TGTGCCAGCAGCCAAGTGGGGGGCCAGTTCTTC. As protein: CASSQVGGQFF.

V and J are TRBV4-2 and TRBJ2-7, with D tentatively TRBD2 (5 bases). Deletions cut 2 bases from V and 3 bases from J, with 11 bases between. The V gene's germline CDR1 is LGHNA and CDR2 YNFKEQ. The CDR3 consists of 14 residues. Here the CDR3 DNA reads TGTGCCAGCAGCCAATTCTCGGGGTTCTACGAGCAGTACTTC. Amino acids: CASSQFSGFYEQYF.